This T cell receptor beta chain was identified in a study of shared clonotypes between healthy human individuals. Assay used: immunoSEQ multiplex PCR; TCRdb lists only in-frame clones, some missing. This repertoire shows 2 million to 2.5 million clones, 92% found once; its top ten account for around 0.4%. With 3 bases removed from V and 2 bases from J, the gap between germline ends came to 11 bases. The CDR3 spans 15 residues. Germline loops: CDR1 MDHEN, CDR2 SYDVKM. This chain connects TRBV28 to TRBJ1-5; D gene unclear. Sequenced input: naive CD4+ T cells from PBMCs. Stated subset: CD45RA+ positively selected. The TCR sequence derives from a man between 18 and 35 years old in good health. Some clones in this sample may be carry-over from other donors' samples. Written as DNA, the CDR3 is TGTGCCAGCAGTTTGGCGGGAATAGGCAATCAGCCCCAGCATTTT. Amino acids: CASSLAGIGNQPQHF.